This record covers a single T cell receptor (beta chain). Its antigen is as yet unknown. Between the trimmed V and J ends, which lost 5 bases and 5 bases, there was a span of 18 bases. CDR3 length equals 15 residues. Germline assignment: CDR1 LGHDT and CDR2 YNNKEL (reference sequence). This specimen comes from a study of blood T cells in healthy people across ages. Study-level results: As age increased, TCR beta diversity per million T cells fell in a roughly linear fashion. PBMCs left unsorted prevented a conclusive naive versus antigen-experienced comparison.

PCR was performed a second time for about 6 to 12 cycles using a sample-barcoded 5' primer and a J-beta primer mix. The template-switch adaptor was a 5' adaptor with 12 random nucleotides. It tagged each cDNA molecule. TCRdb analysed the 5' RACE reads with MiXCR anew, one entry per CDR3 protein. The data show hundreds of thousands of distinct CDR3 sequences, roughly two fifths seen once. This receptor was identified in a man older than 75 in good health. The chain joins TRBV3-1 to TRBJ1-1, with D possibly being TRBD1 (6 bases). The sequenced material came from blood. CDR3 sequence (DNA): TGTGCCAGCAGCGATTTCGGGGGCGCGGGAACTGAAGCTTTCTTT. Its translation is CASSDFGGAGTEAFF. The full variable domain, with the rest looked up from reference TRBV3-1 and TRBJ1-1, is DTAVSQTPKYLVTQMGNDKSIKCEQNLGHDTMYWYKQDSKKFLKIMFSYNNKELIINETVPNRFSPKSPDKAHLNLHINSLELGDSAVYFCASSDFGGAGTEAFFGQGTRLTVV.